The 10 T cell receptor beta chains in this list originate from one sample, sequenced in a study of blood T cell repertoires in COVID-19. Libraries were prepared by immunoSEQ multiplex PCR; TCRdb keeps only in-frame clonotypes and omits some of them. The sample shows about 110,000 clones, around 78% of them seen only once. Sequenced: peripheral blood. The receptor set was obtained from a woman aged 55-69 years with acute or convalescent COVID-19.

Worth noting for this clone: At the DNA level, this CDR3 is encoded by other sequences in the same sample as well. V usage is TRBV29-1 and J usage is TRBJ2-3, with TRBD2 identical over 8 bases. The CDR3 runs to 16 residues. V lost 2 bases and J lost 0; bases outside the gene matches: 7. Germline CDR1 is SQVTM and CDR2 is ANQGSEA. The CDR3 nucleotides read TGCAGCGTTGAATTAAGACTAGCGACTAGCACAGATACGCAGTATTTT. Amino acid sequence: CSVELRLATSTDTQYF.

The CDR3 DNA is TGTGCCAGCAGCTCTCTAGCGGGTTTCGACAATGAGCAGTTCTTC. This translates into CASSSLAGFDNEQFF. This chain connects TRBV5-5 to TRBJ2-1; 8 nucleotides agree with TRBD2. Germline values: CDR1 SGHKS, CDR2 YYEKEE (reference sequence). Trimming removed 3 bases from V and 5 bases from J; junction bases left unmatched: 7. The CDR3 is 15 residues long.

The chain uses TRBV9 and TRBJ2-3, with a possible D match to TRBD1 (6 bases). Trimming took 0 bases from V and 1 from J, leaving 6 bases between them. CDR3 size: 14 residues. CDR1 is SGDLS and CDR2 is YYNGEE in the germline V gene. For the CDR3, the DNA is TGTGCCAGCAGCGTAGGACAGGGCACAGATACGCAGTATTTT. Its translation: CASSVGQGTDTQYF.

The genes are TRBV9 and TRBJ1-3; maybe TRBD1 (5 bases). The germline V gene has CDR1 SGDLS and CDR2 YYNGEE. The CDR3 has 15 residues. V lost 0 bases and J lost 4, with 11 bases in between. The CDR3, as DNA: TGTGCCAGCAGCGTAGTTGACAGCGTCGGAAACACCATATATTTT. Amino acid sequence: CASSVVDSVGNTIYF. Full variable domain (outside the CDR3, taken from reference TRBV9 and TRBJ1-3): DSGVTQTPKHLITATGQRVTLRCSPRSGDLSVYWYQQSLDQGLQFLIQYYNGEERAKGNILERFSAQQFPDLHSELNLSSLELGDSALYFCASSVVDSVGNTIYFGEGSWLTVV.

The chain has TRBV19 and TRBJ1-5, with a possible D match to TRBD1 (5 bases). V was pared by 4 bases and J by 0 bases, with 10 bases between. This CDR3 comprises 15 residues. Germline loops: CDR1 LNHDA, CDR2 SQIVND (reference sequence). The CDR3 DNA is TGTGCCAGTAGTAGTGACAGCTATAGCAATCAGCCCCAGCATTTT. Translated: CASSSDSYSNQPQHF.

The rearrangement links TRBV27 to TRBJ2-3; D might be TRBD2 (5 bases). The CDR3 is made up of 15 amino acids. Trimming removed 6 bases from V and 6 bases from J, with 19 bases in between. The germline V gene has CDR1 MNHEY and CDR2 SMNVEV (reference sequence). The CDR3: CASSRGSRFGDTQYF. The CDR3 DNA reads TGTGCCAGCAGCCGCGGGTCGAGGTTCGGGGATACGCAGTATTTT.

The chain employs TRBV7-6 and TRBJ1-1; D possibly corresponds to TRBD1 (6 bases). Germline values: CDR1 SGHVS, CDR2 FNYEAQ. This CDR3 is 15 amino acids long. Trimming removed 5 bases from V and 6 bases from J, with 19 bases in between. The DNA of the CDR3 is TGTGCCAGCAGCCCGGCGATGTGGGGGGGCGCTGAAGCTTTCTTT. This translates into CASSPAMWGGAEAFF.

The rearrangement links TRBV19 to TRBJ1-5; TRBD1 might be the D (5 bases). Germline V gene sequence: CDR1 LNHDA, CDR2 SQIVND (reference sequence). The CDR3 contains 13 residues. The ends were cut back, 5 bases at V and 6 bases at J, with 11 bases in the middle. The CDR3 DNA is TGTGCCAGTAGTCGGGGGGGTAGTCAGCCCCAGCATTTT. Amino acids: CASSRGGSQPQHF. Based on the CDR3 plus reference TRBV19 and TRBJ1-5, the full variable domain is DGGITQSPKYLFRKEGQNVTLSCEQNLNHDAMYWYRQDPGQGLRLIYYSQIVNDFQKGDIAEGYSVSREKKESFPLTVTSAQKNPTAFYLCASSRGGSQPQHFGDGTRLSIL.

This sequence joins TRBV5-1 and TRBJ2-5; TRBD2 matches at 14 bases. Germline values: CDR1 SGHRS, CDR2 YFSETQ. The ends lost 1 base at V and 1 base at J; junction bases unmatched: 9. The length of the CDR3 is 19 residues. CDR3 nucleotides: TGCGCCAGCAGCTTGTCCCAGCGACTAGCGGGGGGGCTCCAAGAGACCCAGTACTTC. Its translation: CASSLSQRLAGGLQETQYF.

V and J are TRBV5-1 and TRBJ1-3, with TRBD1 identical over 7 bases. This CDR3 region has 15 residues. V trimming: 0 bases; J trimming: 4 bases; junction bases outside the gene matches: 4. Germline lookup yields CDR1 SGHRS and CDR2 YFSETQ. This chain's CDR3 is CASSLAYRGGNTIYF. The CDR3 DNA reads TGCGCCAGCAGCTTGGCCTACAGGGGAGGAAACACCATATATTTT.